What follows are 26 T cell receptor beta chains derived from one specimen sequenced in a study of beta chain features in type 1 diabetes. Study-level points and caveats: People with Type 1 diabetes carried modestly yet significantly shorter TCRB CDR3s in all four CD4+ subsets.

Reverse transcribing all isolated RNA meant expressed TCRB transcripts were sequenced. Some clones are missing from TCRdb's copy, which holds only in-frame ones; the method was immunoSEQ multiplex PCR. The sample includes around 340,000 clones, approximately 9.9% seen only once; the top ten take roughly 1%. The antigens of these receptors remain unknown. Sequenced input: central memory CD4+ T cells from blood. These receptors all stem from a man younger than 45 with type 1 diabetes.

This clone has only a few counts. Other DNA sequences of this sample code for an identical CDR3. The V gene is TRBV29-1, the J gene TRBJ2-1; no definite D call. Germline CDR1 is SQVTM and CDR2 is ANQGSEA. V dropped 7 bases and J dropped 0 bases, with 7 bases sitting between them. The CDR3 consists of 12 residues. This CDR3 reads CSGASSYNEQFF. DNA for the CDR3: TGCAGCGGTGCCAGCTCCTACAATGAGCAGTTCTTC.

The V gene is TRBV5-1, the J gene TRBJ2-3; D remains ambiguous. Between the trimmed V and J ends, which lost 2 bases and 4 bases, there was a span of 5 bases. CDR3 size: 12 residues. Germline V gene sequence: CDR1 SGHRS, CDR2 YFSETQ. The CDR3 DNA follows: TGCGCCAGCAGCTTTGGGGCAGATACGCAGTATTTT. It encodes CASSFGADTQYF.

The chain recombines TRBV6-5 with TRBJ1-2; 7 bases match TRBD1. With 4 bases clipped from V and 4 bases from J, the junction kept 6 bases outside the gene matches. Germline loops: CDR1 MNHEY, CDR2 SVGAGI. The CDR3 is 14 amino acids. The CDR3 loop reads CASSSTGQSYGYTF. The CDR3 DNA is TGTGCCAGCAGTTCCACGGGACAGAGCTATGGCTACACCTTC.

This rearrangement joins TRBV5-1 to TRBJ1-1; 9 bases match TRBD1. Germline V CDR1 and CDR2: SGHRS, YFSETQ. The V gene end was trimmed by 4 bases and the J gene end by 5 bases; junction bases not matched to a gene: 6. This CDR3 has 14 residues. The CDR3 nucleotides are TGCGCCAGCAGCACCGGGACAGGGAGAACTGAAGCTTTCTTT. Its translation is CASSTGTGRTEAFF.

This clone was counted a few times. Different DNA sequences within this sample yield the same CDR3. The rearrangement links TRBV9 to TRBJ2-5; D is unresolved. Deletions cut 0 bases from V and 4 bases from J, with 10 bases between. CDR3 size: 14 residues. CDR1 SGDLS and CDR2 YYNGEE come from the germline V gene. The CDR3 region is CASSVGTSRETQYF. CDR3 nucleotides: TGTGCCAGCAGCGTAGGCACTTCGAGAGAGACCCAGTACTTC.

This clone came up a few times. J is TRBJ2-5 and V is TRBV7-9; TRBD2 aligns across 7 bases. The length of the CDR3 is 14 residues. The J segment lost 5 bases and the V segment lost 4 bases, leaving 7 bases of the junction unmatched. Germline values: CDR1 SEHNR, CDR2 FQNEAQ (reference sequence). This chain's CDR3 is CASSSSGAGETQYF. In nucleotides, the CDR3 is TGTGCCAGCAGCTCCAGCGGGGCCGGGGAGACCCAGTACTTC. Together with reference TRBV7-9 and TRBJ2-5, the CDR3 gives the full variable domain: DTGVSQNPRHKITKRGQNVTFRCDPISEHNRLYWYRQTLGQGPEFLTYFQNEAQLEKSRLLSDRFSAERPKGSFSTLEIQRTEQGDSAMYLCASSSSGAGETQYFGPGTRLLVL.

This sequence joins TRBV27 and TRBJ1-1; tentatively, D is TRBD1 (5 bases). Germline CDR1 reads MNHEY; CDR2 reads SMNVEV (reference sequence). V was clipped by 7 bases and J by 5 bases, with 17 bases between them. The CDR3 sequence is 14 residues long. The CDR3 sequence is CASTSRGGGTEAFF. The CDR3 region has the DNA TGTGCCAGCACCTCTCGAGGCGGGGGGACTGAAGCTTTCTTT.

This clone was counted only a few times. V is TRBV29-1 and J is TRBJ1-2; unclear D gene. From germline, CDR1 is SQVTM and CDR2 ANQGSEA. The length of the CDR3 is 13 residues. V lost 6 bases and J lost 0, with 11 bases in between. The CDR3 region has the DNA TGCAGCGTCCCGGACGGAGCTAACTATGGCTACACCTTC. Translation: CSVPDGANYGYTF.

This clone was recorded many times. The chain carries TRBV7-9 and TRBJ2-3, with D tentatively TRBD2 (5 bases). The CDR3 covers 11 residues. Germline values: CDR1 SEHNR, CDR2 FQNEAQ (reference sequence). The germline V and J ends were trimmed by 5 bases and 7 bases, with 7 bases remaining between them. For the CDR3, the DNA is TGTGCCAGCAGCACGGGGAATACGCAGTATTTT. Translated: CASSTGNTQYF.

This clone was seen a few times. V is TRBV10-3 and J is TRBJ2-6; D assignment may be TRBD1 or TRBD2 (5 bases each). The germline V and J ends were trimmed by 5 bases and 0 bases, with 17 bases remaining between them. The germline V gene has CDR1 ENHRY and CDR2 SYGVKD. The CDR3 is made up of 18 amino acids. The CDR3 region is CAISRTGTDLSGANVLTF. The CDR3 nucleotides are TGTGCCATCAGTAGGACCGGGACGGACCTCTCTGGGGCCAACGTCCTGACTTTC.

The chain employs TRBV19 and TRBJ1-1; 7 nucleotides agree with TRBD1. CDR1 is LNHDA, CDR2 SQIVND, per germline (reference sequence). The CDR3 is made up of 14 amino acids. Losses at the gene ends were 3 bases for V and 5 bases for J; bases not matched to a gene: 6. Written as DNA, the CDR3 is TGTGCCAGTAGTATGATTCAGGGGGTTACTGAAGCTTTCTTT. Its translation: CASSMIQGVTEAFF.

This clone was picked up a small number of times. The chain is built from TRBV5-4 and TRBJ1-2, with 7 bases fitting TRBD1. Looked up from germline, CDR1 is SGHNT and CDR2 is YYREEE (reference sequence). V gave up 3 bases and J gave up 5 bases; unmatched junction bases: 7. The CDR3 has 14 residues. CDR3 nucleotides: TGTGCCAGCAGCTGGGGGACAGCCGATTATGGCTACACCTTC. Amino acid sequence: CASSWGTADYGYTF.

This clone appeared a few times. In DNA, the CDR3 is TGTGCCAGCATTGGCCAACAGGGGAGAGGGGAGCAGTTCTTC. Protein: CASIGQQGRGEQFF. The genes are TRBV6-6 and TRBJ2-1; 7 bases agree with TRBD1. The germline CDR1 and CDR2 sequences are MNHNY and SVGAGI (reference sequence). V gave up 7 bases and J gave up 10 bases; unmatched junction bases: 13. The CDR3 contains 14 residues.

This clone was found a few times. This CDR3 reads CAIREAGGSNQPQHF. In DNA, the CDR3 is TGTGCCATCAGGGAGGCGGGGGGAAGCAATCAGCCCCAGCATTTT. The rearrangement links TRBV10-3 to TRBJ1-5, with TRBD1 as a possible D gene (5 bases). CDR1 is ENHRY, CDR2 SYGVKD, per germline. The CDR3 has 15 residues. The V end was cut by 6 bases, the J end by 1 base, with 13 bases between.

The gene calls are TRBV6-6 and TRBJ1-2; 7 bases match TRBD1. The CDR3 runs to 14 residues. Germline lookup yields CDR1 MNHNY and CDR2 SVGAGI (reference sequence). V shed 0 bases, J shed 7 bases, and the junction held 5 bases outside the gene matches. CDR3 DNA: TGTGCCAGCAGTTACTCCGGGACAGTCGGTGGCTACACCTTC. Translated, it gives CASSYSGTVGGYTF.

DNA of the CDR3: TGTGCCAGCAGTGCCAAATGGACGGGGGCAGGCACAGATACGCAGTATTTT. It yields the protein CASSAKWTGAGTDTQYF. The chain has TRBV6-1 and TRBJ2-3; perhaps D is TRBD1 or TRBD2 (6 bases each). The CDR3 spans 17 residues. The germline CDR1 and CDR2 sequences are MNHNS and SASEGT. Trimming left V 4 bases short and J 1 base short, with 18 bases between.

This clone has only a few counts. The chain recombines TRBV6-5 with TRBJ1-1; tentatively, D is TRBD1 (5 bases). V lost 7 bases to trimming and J lost 3 bases, with 12 bases between them. CDR3 length: 13 residues. Looked up from germline, CDR1 is MNHEY and CDR2 is SVGAGI. CDR3 nucleotide sequence: TGTGCCAGCAAATCCCAGGGTGACACTGAAGCTTTCTTT. Its protein product is CASKSQGDTEAFF.

This clone was seen repeatedly, ten times or more. The CDR3 here is CASSLVGDPRETQYF. For the CDR3, the DNA is TGCGCCAGCAGCTTGGTGGGGGACCCGAGGGAGACCCAGTACTTC. The rearrangement joins TRBV5-1 to TRBJ2-5; D might be TRBD1 or TRBD2, each matching 5 bases. Trimming took off 0 bases at V and 5 bases at J, with 14 bases between the two ends. Germline assignment: CDR1 SGHRS and CDR2 YFSETQ. CDR3 length equals 15 residues.

The chain combines TRBV6-5 with TRBJ1-1, with D unclear. This CDR3 comprises 13 residues. CDR1 is MNHEY, CDR2 SVGAGI, per germline. V lost 6 bases to trimming and J lost 5 bases, with 13 bases between them. The CDR3 sequence is CASRWTPATEAFF. The DNA for the CDR3 is TGTGCCAGCAGGTGGACGCCAGCAACTGAAGCTTTCTTT.

This clone was counted only a few times. The rearrangement joins TRBV4-3 to TRBJ2-2; D is unresolved. V dropped 8 bases and J dropped 0 bases, with 13 bases sitting between them. The CDR3 consists of 15 residues. Germline CDR1 is LGHNA and CDR2 is YSLEER. The chain's CDR3 is CASRPMASNTGELFF. The CDR3 bases are TGCGCCAGCCGCCCCATGGCTTCGAACACCGGGGAGCTGTTTTTT.

The table lists this clone with a few counts. The chain is built from TRBV7-6 and TRBJ2-5; 8 positions agree with TRBD2. The ends lost 3 bases at V and 7 bases at J; junction bases unmatched: 4. Looked up from germline, CDR1 is SGHVS and CDR2 is FNYEAQ. The CDR3 runs 13 residues. CDR3 bases: TGTGCCAGCAGCTTGGATGCGGGGGGGACCCAGTACTTC. This encodes CASSLDAGGTQYF.

V and J are TRBV7-2 and TRBJ2-5; 8 bases are a match to TRBD1. Germline V lookup: CDR1 SGHTA, CDR2 FQGNSA. The CDR3 is 16 amino acids. Losses at the gene ends were 5 bases for V and 2 bases for J; bases not matched to a gene: 10. The CDR3 sequence is CASSTSTGDIQETQYF. The DNA for the CDR3 is TGTGCCAGCAGCACCTCGACAGGGGATATACAAGAGACCCAGTACTTC.

This clone was counted only a few times. V and J are TRBV30 and TRBJ2-5, with 11 bases aligning to TRBD2. CDR1 and CDR2 (germline): GTSNPN, SVGIG (reference sequence). V was pared by 3 bases and J by 10 bases, with 13 bases of the junction left unmatched. The CDR3 has 15 amino acids. The CDR3 region is CAWSQGLAVPRDQYF. CDR3 DNA sequence: TGTGCCTGGAGCCAGGGACTAGCGGTGCCCAGGGACCAGTACTTC. Using reference TRBV30 and TRBJ2-5 for the parts outside the CDR3, the full variable domain is SQTIHQWPATLVQPVGSPLSLECTVEGTSNPNLYWYRQAAGRGLQLLFYSVGIGQISSEVPQNLSASRPQDRQFILSSKKLLLSDSGFYLCAWSQGLAVPRDQYFGPGTRLLVL.

This clone has a handful of counts. V usage is TRBV5-1 and J usage is TRBJ2-1, with TRBD2 matching 7 bases. CDR1 is SGHRS and CDR2 is YFSETQ in the germline V gene. The trim removed 0 bases at V and 4 bases at J, leaving 4 bases unmatched. The CDR3 extends over 15 amino acids. The CDR3, as DNA: TGCGCCAGCAGCTTGGAGGCTAGCGGATACAATGAGCAGTTCTTC. It encodes CASSLEASGYNEQFF.

This chain uses TRBV27 with TRBJ2-1; the D gene is possibly TRBD2 (6 bases). This CDR3 spans 14 amino acids. The germline CDR1 and CDR2 sequences are MNHEY and SMNVEV (reference sequence). V gave up 5 bases and J gave up 3 bases, with 11 bases separating them. The DNA for the CDR3 is TGTGCCAGCAGTCGCGGGGACGTCTACAATGAGCAGTTCTTC. Translated: CASSRGDVYNEQFF.

The rearrangement uses TRBV11-2 and TRBJ2-3; tentative D call: TRBD1 (6 bases). The CDR3 extends over 15 amino acids. Germline loops: CDR1 SGHAT, CDR2 FQNNGV. V dropped 0 bases and J dropped 2 bases, with 9 bases sitting between them. CDR3 DNA: TGTGCCAGCAGCTTAGATAGGGGGTTCACAGATACGCAGTATTTT. Its protein is CASSLDRGFTDTQYF.